This T cell receptor beta chain was captured by sequencing in a study of untreated major depressive disorder. Profiled with immunoSEQ multiplex PCR; TCRdb holds only in-frame clones, not every one. This sample has 20,000 to 25,000 clones, with about 87% found just once. CDR3 length: 16 amino acids. The ends were cut back, 5 bases at V and 2 bases at J, with 17 bases in the middle. Germline V gives CDR1 SGHTA, CDR2 FQGTGA. The sequence derives from a woman aged 25 to 45 in good health. The sample consisted of CD4+ T cells from PBMCs. J is TRBJ2-3 and V is TRBV7-3, with TRBD2 as a possible D gene (5 bases). In DNA form, the CDR3 reads TGTGCCAGCAGCCCTTTCGGAACGGAGGACACAGATACGCAGTATTTT. It is translated as CASSPFGTEDTDTQYF.